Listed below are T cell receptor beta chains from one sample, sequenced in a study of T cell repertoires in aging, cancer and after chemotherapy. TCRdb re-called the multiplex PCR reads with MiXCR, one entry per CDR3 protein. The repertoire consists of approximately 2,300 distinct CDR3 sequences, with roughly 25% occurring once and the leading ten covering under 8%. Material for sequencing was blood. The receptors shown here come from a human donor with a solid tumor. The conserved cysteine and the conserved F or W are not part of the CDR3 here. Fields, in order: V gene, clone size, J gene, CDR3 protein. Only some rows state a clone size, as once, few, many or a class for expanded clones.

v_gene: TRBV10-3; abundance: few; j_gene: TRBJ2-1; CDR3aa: AISDTLEINEQF
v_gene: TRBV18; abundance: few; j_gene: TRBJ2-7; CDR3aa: ASSPFGQVDEQY
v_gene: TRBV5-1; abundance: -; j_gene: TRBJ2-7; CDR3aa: ASSLGTSFHEQY
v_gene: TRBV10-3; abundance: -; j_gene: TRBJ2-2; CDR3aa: AIGPTGLGGTGELF
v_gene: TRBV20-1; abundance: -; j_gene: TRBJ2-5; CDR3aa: SARTGGRPRETQY
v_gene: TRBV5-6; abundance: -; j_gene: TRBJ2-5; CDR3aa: ASSLGASGRTQETQY
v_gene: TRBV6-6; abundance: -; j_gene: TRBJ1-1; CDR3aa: ASSKKRQGAETEAF
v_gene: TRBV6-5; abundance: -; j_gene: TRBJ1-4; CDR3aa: ASRAGGPANEKLF
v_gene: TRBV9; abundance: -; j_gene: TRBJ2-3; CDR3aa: ASSLGLAGGEDTQY
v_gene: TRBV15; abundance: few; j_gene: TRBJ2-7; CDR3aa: ATSRDQTAREY
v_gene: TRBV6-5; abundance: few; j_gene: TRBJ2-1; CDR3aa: ASGWTGRNEQF
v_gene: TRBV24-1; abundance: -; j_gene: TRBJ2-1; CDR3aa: ATSDPGTTRGEQF
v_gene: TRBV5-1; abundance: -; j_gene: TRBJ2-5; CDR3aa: ASSLGQVGETQY
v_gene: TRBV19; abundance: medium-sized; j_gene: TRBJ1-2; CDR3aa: ASSPGTEERWGYT
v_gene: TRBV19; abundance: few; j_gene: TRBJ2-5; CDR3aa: ASSAMGTAQETQY
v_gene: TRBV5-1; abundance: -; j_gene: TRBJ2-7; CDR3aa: ASSLGQGGLQQY
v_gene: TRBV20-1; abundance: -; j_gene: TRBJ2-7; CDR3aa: SAPRPLGLSEQY
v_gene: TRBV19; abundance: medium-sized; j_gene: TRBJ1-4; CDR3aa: ASSQVPNEKLF
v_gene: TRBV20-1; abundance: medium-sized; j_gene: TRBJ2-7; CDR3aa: SAPPGTGLGGGSEQY
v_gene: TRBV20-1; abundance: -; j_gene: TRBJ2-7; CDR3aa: SARDPRTHSSYEQY
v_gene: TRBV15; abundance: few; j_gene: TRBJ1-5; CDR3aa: ATSARRTGTTHQPQH
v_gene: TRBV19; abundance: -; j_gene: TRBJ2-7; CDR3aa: ASDFGQGLSYEQY
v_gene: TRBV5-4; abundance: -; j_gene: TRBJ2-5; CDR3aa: ASSLLADQETQY
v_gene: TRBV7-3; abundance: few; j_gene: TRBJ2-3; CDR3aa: ASSLAPTDTQY